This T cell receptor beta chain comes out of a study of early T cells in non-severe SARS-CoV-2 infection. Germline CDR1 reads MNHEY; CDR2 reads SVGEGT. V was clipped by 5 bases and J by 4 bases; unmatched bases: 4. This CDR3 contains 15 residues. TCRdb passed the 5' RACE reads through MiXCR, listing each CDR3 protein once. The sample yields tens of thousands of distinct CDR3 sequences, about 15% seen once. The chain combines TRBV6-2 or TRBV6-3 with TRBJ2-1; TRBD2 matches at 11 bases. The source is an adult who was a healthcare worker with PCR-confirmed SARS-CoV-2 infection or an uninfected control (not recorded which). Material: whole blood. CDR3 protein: CASSKLAGAYNEQFF. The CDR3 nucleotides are TGTGCCAGCAGTAAACTAGCGGGAGCTTACAATGAGCAGTTCTTC.